Included here is one T cell receptor (beta chain) sequence, with context. Antigen unknown. The entry originates in a study of cytomegalovirus exposure and HLA in healthy donors. Study-wide results and limits: Most subjects' HLA-A and HLA-B alleles were reportedly predicted from TCR beta sequences. Cytomegalovirus-associated TCR beta chains were listed, numbering roughly 150. Reports showed the classifier diagnosing cytomegalovirus status with high specificity and sensitivity.

V gave up 3 bases and J gave up 1 base, with 3 bases separating them. CDR3 length: 12 residues. Germline V gives CDR1 LNHDA, CDR2 SQIVND (reference sequence). Researchers ran the PCR with 60 Vbeta and 13 Jbeta primers. Produced via immunoSEQ multiplex PCR; TCRdb's table is partial and in-frame only. This table holds some 170,000 clones, roughly 79% found once. Though probably carrying unrecorded immune exposures, donors were nominally healthy at sampling. The sequence derives from a woman under 30 in good health and CMV-seropositive. The genes are TRBV19 and TRBJ1-1; D is undetermined. Specimen: PBMCs. In DNA form, the CDR3 reads TGTGCCAGTAGTATTCGGAACACTGAAGCTTTCTTT. It translates to CASSIRNTEAFF. Full variable domain (remainder filled in from reference TRBV19 and TRBJ1-1): DGGITQSPKYLFRKEGQNVTLSCEQNLNHDAMYWYRQDPGQGLRLIYYSQIVNDFQKGDIAEGYSVSREKKESFPLTVTSAQKNPTAFYLCASSIRNTEAFFGQGTRLTVV.